One T cell receptor beta chain is described in this entry. This sample was included in a study of metastatic and nonmetastatic thyroid tumors. Study-wide context: Both malignant and benign thyroid patients supplied peripheral blood and tumor or nodule tissue samples, across which the repertoires of these patients were then compared.

The ends lost 5 bases at V and 2 bases at J; junction bases unmatched: 1. From germline, CDR1 is MNHEY and CDR2 SMNVEV (reference sequence). The CDR3 has 13 amino acids. Thyroid surgery was preceded by no treatment in any patient. In the authors' workflow: A classifier of distant metastasis in papillary thyroid cancer was built from CDR3 differences (across clinicopathological groups). TCRdb re-called clones from the PCR reads using MiXCR. These V and J calls are TCRdb output, not the study's own analysis. The sample includes approximately 17,000 clones, around a quarter of them seen just once. V gene TRBV27 combines with J gene TRBJ2-7; 9 positions match TRBD1. Material for sequencing was adjacent normal tissue. This TCR derives from a female donor with papillary thyroid cancer or a benign thyroid nodule (not recorded which). Some clones in this sample may be carry-over from other donors' samples. CDR3 protein: CASSRDRAYEQYF. The CDR3, as DNA: TGTGCCAGCAGTCGGGACAGGGCCTACGAGCAGTACTTC.